These 30 T cell receptor beta chains share one sample of origin, sequenced in a study of blood T cell repertoires in COVID-19. Using immunoSEQ multiplex PCR, the repertoire was profiled, and TCRdb retains in-frame clones only, with some absent. The table records nearly 350,000 clones, about 90% of them present only once. Input material: PBMCs or T cells enriched from blood (not recorded which). These TCRs come from a woman in her 30s who had recovered from COVID-19.

The genes are TRBV5-1 and TRBJ2-1; D gene uncertain. V lost 0 bases and J lost 7, with 11 bases in between. Per germline, CDR1 SGHRS and CDR2 YFSETQ. The CDR3 consists of 14 residues. The CDR3 loop reads CASSLAQEVNEQFF. CDR3 DNA: TGCGCCAGCAGCTTGGCCCAAGAGGTTAATGAGCAGTTCTTC.

DNA for the CDR3: TGTGCCAGCAGCCAAGCGACGCGGGGGCAGAATTCACCCCTCCACTTT. This translates into CASSQATRGQNSPLHF. The rearrangement joins TRBV3-1 (or the pseudogene TRBV3-2) to TRBJ1-6; possibly TRBD1 for D (6 bases). Trimming stripped 1 base from V and 7 bases from J, with 14 bases between. Germline V gene sequence: CDR1 LGHDT, CDR2 YNNKEL (reference sequence). The CDR3 has 16 amino acids.

The CDR3 loop is CATSGGPETGELFF. The CDR3 DNA reads as TGTGCCACTAGCGGGGGTCCGGAGACCGGGGAGCTGTTTTTT. The rearrangement links TRBV6-5 to TRBJ2-2; 10 bases fit TRBD2. The trim removed 10 bases at V and 5 bases at J, leaving 7 bases unmatched. Per the germline V gene, CDR1 is MNHEY and CDR2 is SVGAGI. This CDR3 contains 14 residues.

The gene calls are TRBV14 and TRBJ1-1; unclear D gene. V was pared by 3 bases and J by 5 bases, with 7 bases between. Germline loops: CDR1 SGHDN, CDR2 FVKESK. This CDR3 has 12 residues. CDR3 residues: CASSHSRTEAFF. In DNA form, the CDR3 reads TGTGCCAGCAGCCACTCTAGGACTGAAGCTTTCTTT.

A single count supports this clone. The chain carries TRBV4-3 and TRBJ2-2, with a weak D call TRBD1 (5 bases). Germline CDR1 is LGHNA and CDR2 is YSLEER. V lost 0 bases and J 5 bases, leaving 16 bases between the germline ends. The CDR3 length is 17 residues. CDR3 loop: CASSQDIGAGKTGELFF. As DNA, the CDR3 is TGCGCCAGCAGCCAAGATATAGGAGCAGGGAAGACCGGGGAGCTGTTTTTT.

The chain recombines TRBV18 with TRBJ1-6; TRBD1 agrees at 8 bases. This CDR3 has 15 amino acids. The V gene's germline CDR1 is KGHSH and CDR2 LQKENI. Losses at the gene ends were 4 bases for V and 7 bases for J; bases not matched to a gene: 6. CDR3 in DNA: TGTGCCAGCTCACATTCGGACAGGGAAAATTCACCCCTCCACTTT. Amino acids: CASSHSDRENSPLHF.

The rearrangement links TRBV27 to TRBJ2-1; 9 bases agree with TRBD1. There are 16 residues in the CDR3. Trimming removed 2 bases from V and 7 bases from J; junction bases left unmatched: 9. Germline V gene sequence: CDR1 MNHEY, CDR2 SMNVEV (reference sequence). CDR3 sequence: CASSLLRDRVRNEQFF. In nucleotides, the CDR3 is TGTGCCAGCAGTTTACTCCGGGACAGGGTGCGAAATGAGCAGTTCTTC.

The chain links TRBV5-6 to TRBJ2-2, with 8 bases identical to TRBD1. V lost 3 bases, J lost 5 bases, and 9 bases stayed unmatched. This CDR3 comprises 16 residues. Germline V gene sequence: CDR1 SGHDT, CDR2 YYEEEE. For the CDR3, the DNA is TGTGCCAGCAGCTGGGGGACAGGCACAACTACCGGGGAGCTGTTTTTT. Translated: CASSWGTGTTTGELFF.

This sequence joins TRBV5-1 and TRBJ1-2; TRBD1 is a possible D gene (6 bases). The CDR3 is made up of 15 amino acids. V gave up 4 bases and J gave up 0 bases, with 13 bases separating them. Germline V lookup: CDR1 SGHRS, CDR2 YFSETQ. The CDR3 region is CASSEGGTTNYGYTF. CDR3 nucleotide sequence: TGCGCCAGCAGCGAGGGGGGGACCACTAACTATGGCTACACCTTC.

J is TRBJ2-7 and V is TRBV5-1; D not certain. This CDR3 has 15 amino acids. The V end was cut by 0 bases, the J end by 4 bases, with 14 bases between. Per the germline V gene, CDR1 is SGHRS and CDR2 is YFSETQ. The CDR3 is CASSLESPFTYEQYF. In DNA, the CDR3 is TGCGCCAGCAGCTTGGAGTCCCCCTTTACATACGAGCAGTACTTC.

This chain joins TRBV19 and TRBJ2-3; 7 bases map to TRBD2. The CDR3 spans 14 residues. Germline CDR1 and CDR2: LNHDA and SQIVND (reference sequence). With V trimmed by 5 bases and J by 6 bases, 8 bases remained unmatched. CDR3 loop: CASSRFTGGDTQYF. CDR3 nucleotides: TGTGCCAGTAGTCGATTCACCGGGGGGGATACGCAGTATTTT.

The chain couples TRBV3-1 (or the pseudogene TRBV3-2) to TRBJ1-1; weak D call: TRBD1 (5 bases). The CDR3 extends over 14 amino acids. The V gene's germline CDR1 is LGHDT and CDR2 YNNKEL (reference sequence). V dropped 4 bases and J dropped 2 bases, with 11 bases sitting between them. This CDR3 reads CASSPRVVNTEAFF. In nucleotides, the CDR3 is TGTGCCAGCAGCCCCAGGGTGGTAAACACTGAAGCTTTCTTT.

As regards this clone: A junction boundary mismatches the germline segment, possibly from a read error. In DNA form, the CDR3 reads TGTGCCAGCAGTTTCTCAGGGGGCTCCAACGAGCAGTACTTC. Protein sequence: CASSFSGGSNEQYF. This chain links TRBV28 with TRBJ2-7; TRBD1 matches at 8 bases. The germline V gene encodes CDR1 MDHEN and CDR2 SYDVKM. The CDR3 contains 14 residues. Supplemented by reference TRBV28 and TRBJ2-7, the full variable domain reads DVKVTQSSRYLVKRTGEKVFLECVQDMDHENMFWYRQDPGLGLRLIYFSYDVKMKEKGDIPEGYSVSREKKERFSLILESASTNQTSMYLCASSFSGGSNEQYFGPGTRLTVT.

The chain has TRBV5-1 and TRBJ1-3; D gene ambiguous. Trimming took 4 bases from V and 4 from J, leaving 15 bases between them. The CDR3 sequence is 15 residues long. Germline V lookup: CDR1 SGHRS, CDR2 YFSETQ. CDR3: CASSMDVFLGNTIYF. The CDR3 DNA reads TGCGCCAGCAGCATGGACGTTTTCCTAGGAAACACCATATATTTT. Based on the CDR3 plus reference TRBV5-1 and TRBJ1-3, the full variable domain is KAGVTQTPRYLIKTRGQQVTLSCSPISGHRSVSWYQQTPGQGLQFLFEYFSETQRNKGNFPGRFSGRQFSNSRSEMNVSTLELGDSALYLCASSMDVFLGNTIYFGEGSWLTVV.

The CDR3 protein is CASGQDRGYTF. The CDR3 DNA sequence: TGTGCCAGCGGGCAGGACAGGGGCTACACCTTC. This sequence joins TRBV2 and TRBJ1-2, with 7 bases lining up with TRBD1. This CDR3 is built from 11 residues. CDR1 is SNHLY and CDR2 is FYNNEI in the germline V gene. The ends lost 8 bases at V and 8 bases at J; junction bases unmatched: 5.

The chain uses TRBV28 and TRBJ1-5, with D possibly TRBD1 on 6 matching bases. V lost 8 bases, J lost 3 bases, and 11 bases lay in between. Germline CDR1 and CDR2: MDHEN and SYDVKM. The CDR3 loop spans 13 amino acids. CDR3: CASSDRINQPQHF. The CDR3 nucleotides are TGTGCCAGCTCCGACAGGATCAATCAGCCCCAGCATTTT.

Worth noting for this clone: The identical CDR3 is also encoded by other nucleotide sequences in the sample. The rearrangement links TRBV19 to TRBJ2-6; 10 nucleotides match TRBD1. The V gene's germline CDR1 is LNHDA and CDR2 SQIVND (reference sequence). The ends lost 5 bases at V and 4 bases at J; junction bases unmatched: 8. This CDR3 comprises 17 residues. In DNA, the CDR3 is TGTGCCAGTAGTGTACGGGACAGGGGAACCGGGGCCAACGTCCTGACTTTC. Its protein is CASSVRDRGTGANVLTF. Full variable domain (remainder filled in from reference TRBV19 and TRBJ2-6): DGGITQSPKYLFRKEGQNVTLSCEQNLNHDAMYWYRQDPGQGLRLIYYSQIVNDFQKGDIAEGYSVSREKKESFPLTVTSAQKNPTAFYLCASSVRDRGTGANVLTFGAGSRLTVL.

The chain joins TRBV11-2 to TRBJ2-7, with 7 nucleotides matching TRBD1. The V gene's germline CDR1 is SGHAT and CDR2 FQNNGV. CDR3 size: 15 residues. The trim removed 5 bases at V and 5 bases at J, leaving 12 bases unmatched. The CDR3 protein is CASSHNAGGVHEQYF. The DNA of the CDR3 is TGTGCCAGCAGCCACAACGCAGGGGGTGTCCACGAGCAGTACTTC.

DNA for the CDR3: TGTGCCATCAGTTCTCAAGACCTGGGGCCGCTTCACCATGGCTACACCTTC. It codes for CAISSQDLGPLHHGYTF. This sequence joins TRBV10-3 and TRBJ1-2, with a possible D match to TRBD1 (5 bases). In germline, CDR1 is ENHRY, CDR2 SYGVKD. The V gene lost 5 bases and the J gene lost 6 bases, with 25 bases spanning the gap. This CDR3 has 17 residues.

The rearrangement uses TRBV28 and TRBJ2-1; D is perhaps TRBD1 (5 bases). CDR1 and CDR2 (germline): MDHEN, SYDVKM. Trimming removed 2 bases at V and 7 bases at J, with 12 bases between. The CDR3 runs 14 residues. The CDR3 DNA is TGTGCCAGCAGTTTAGGGGCTAGTTTTAATGAGCAGTTCTTC. Translated, it gives CASSLGASFNEQFF.

J is TRBJ1-1 and V is TRBV5-4; 8 nucleotides align to TRBD1. The trim removed 4 bases at V and 5 bases at J, leaving 7 bases unmatched. The CDR3 is 14 amino acids. Germline loops: CDR1 SGHNT, CDR2 YYREEE (reference sequence). The chain's CDR3 is CASSVGQGETEAFF. CDR3 bases: TGTGCCAGCAGCGTCGGACAGGGAGAAACTGAAGCTTTCTTT.

This clone has just a few counts. The chain employs TRBV7-2 and TRBJ1-2, with 8 bases aligning to TRBD1. The germline gives CDR1 SGHTA, CDR2 FQGNSA. This CDR3 spans 14 amino acids. After removal of 5 bases from V and 3 bases from J, the junction contained 5 bases not matched to a gene. The CDR3: CASSPGTGHYGYTF. DNA of the CDR3: TGTGCCAGCAGCCCAGGGACAGGCCACTATGGCTACACCTTC.

The chain uses TRBV19 and TRBJ2-3; TRBD1 matches at 7 bases. CDR3 length equals 15 residues. Per germline, CDR1 LNHDA and CDR2 SQIVND (reference sequence). Trimming cost V 5 bases and J 2 bases; bases outside gene matches: 7. The CDR3 spells CASSFEGQPTDTQYF. The CDR3 DNA follows: TGTGCCAGTAGTTTCGAGGGACAGCCCACAGATACGCAGTATTTT.

The rearrangement joins TRBV19 to TRBJ1-2; D gene ambiguous. The CDR3 runs 12 residues. Per germline, CDR1 LNHDA and CDR2 SQIVND (reference sequence). Trimming stripped 8 bases from V and 4 bases from J, with 11 bases between. The CDR3 here is CASQTFPYGYTF. The CDR3 nucleotides read TGTGCCAGTCAGACATTTCCCTATGGCTACACCTTC.

The chain uses TRBV6-5 and TRBJ1-2; TRBD1 is a possible D gene (6 bases). Germline-derived CDR1 and CDR2 are MNHEY and SVGAGI. V lost 2 bases to trimming and J lost 4 bases, with 11 bases between them. The CDR3 runs to 14 residues. This chain's CDR3 is CASSYASGAYGYTF. CDR3 in DNA: TGTGCCAGCAGTTACGCGTCAGGGGCCTATGGCTACACCTTC.

This chain joins TRBV5-1 and TRBJ2-2; a possible D gene is TRBD1 (6 bases). V lost 2 bases and J lost 5, with 10 bases in between. The CDR3 spans 14 residues. CDR1 and CDR2 from the germline V gene are SGHRS and YFSETQ. In nucleotides, the CDR3 is TGCGCCAGCAGCTTAGGGGACACAACCGGGGAGCTGTTTTTT. This encodes CASSLGDTTGELFF.

The chain couples TRBV7-4 to TRBJ1-3; TRBD1 matches 7 bases. The V segment lost 5 bases and the J segment 1 base; nucleotides outside the gene matches: 8. The germline V gene has CDR1 SGHVT and CDR2 SQSDAQ. This CDR3 comprises 16 residues. The CDR3 protein is CASSHLQGQSGNTIYF. CDR3 DNA sequence: TGTGCCAGCAGCCACCTACAGGGGCAGTCTGGAAACACCATATATTTT.

The chain carries TRBV20-1 and TRBJ1-3; D gene ambiguous. Germline V gives CDR1 DFQATT, CDR2 SNEGSKA (reference sequence). The CDR3 covers 16 residues. Trimming cost V 3 bases and J 0 bases, with 15 bases left between them. Here the CDR3 reads CSASLGSLNSGNTIYF. CDR3 DNA: TGCAGTGCTAGTTTGGGGAGTCTAAACTCTGGAAACACCATATATTTT.

V gene TRBV18 combines with J gene TRBJ2-3; 10 bases map to TRBD2. This CDR3 has 15 amino acids. After removal of 2 bases from V and 6 bases from J, the junction contained 5 bases not matched to a gene. Germline values: CDR1 KGHSH, CDR2 LQKENI. The CDR3 here is CASSPERGGKDTQYF. The CDR3 bases are TGTGCCAGCTCACCAGAGCGGGGGGGCAAGGATACGCAGTATTTT.

The rearrangement links TRBV7-8 to TRBJ2-6, with D unclear. The germline V gene has CDR1 SGHVS and CDR2 FQNEAQ. V gave up 7 bases and J gave up 0 bases, with 13 bases separating them. This CDR3 contains 16 residues. The CDR3 here is CASTIRGSSGANVLTF. Written as DNA, the CDR3 is TGTGCCAGCACCATACGCGGTTCCTCTGGGGCCAACGTCCTGACTTTC.